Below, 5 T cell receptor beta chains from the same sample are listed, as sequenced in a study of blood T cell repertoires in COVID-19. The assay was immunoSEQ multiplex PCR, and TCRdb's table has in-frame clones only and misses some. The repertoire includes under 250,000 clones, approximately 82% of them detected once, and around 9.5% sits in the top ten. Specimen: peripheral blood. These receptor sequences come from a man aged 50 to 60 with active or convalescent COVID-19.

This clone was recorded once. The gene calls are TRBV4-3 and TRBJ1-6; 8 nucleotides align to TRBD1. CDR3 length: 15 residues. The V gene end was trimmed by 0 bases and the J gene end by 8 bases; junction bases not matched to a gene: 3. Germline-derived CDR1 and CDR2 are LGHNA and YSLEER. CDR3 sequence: CASSQEQGAYSPLHF. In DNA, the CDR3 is TGCGCCAGCAGCCAAGAGCAGGGGGCCTATTCACCCCTCCACTTT.

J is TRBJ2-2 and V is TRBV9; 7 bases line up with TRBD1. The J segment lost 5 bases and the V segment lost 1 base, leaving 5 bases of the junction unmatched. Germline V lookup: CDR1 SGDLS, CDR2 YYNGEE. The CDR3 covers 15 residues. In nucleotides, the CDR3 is TGTGCCAGCAGCGTACGACAGGGTGAAACCGGGGAGCTGTTTTTT. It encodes CASSVRQGETGELFF.

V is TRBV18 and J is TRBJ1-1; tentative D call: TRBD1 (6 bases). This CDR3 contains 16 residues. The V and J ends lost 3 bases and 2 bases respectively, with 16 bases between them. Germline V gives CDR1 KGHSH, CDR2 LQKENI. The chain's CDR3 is CASSPKTGLGNTEAFF. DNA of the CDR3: TGTGCCAGCTCACCCAAAACAGGGTTGGGAAACACTGAAGCTTTCTTT.

The CDR3 region is CASSPRPGQPQHF. The CDR3 DNA sequence: TGTGCCAGCAGCCCCCGTCCCGGTCAGCCCCAGCATTTT. V and J are TRBV11-1 and TRBJ1-5; D uncertain. Germline assignment: CDR1 SGHAT and CDR2 FQDESV (reference sequence). This CDR3 region has 13 residues. The V and J ends lost 5 bases and 6 bases respectively, with 11 bases between them.

CDR3 in DNA: TGTGCCAGCAGCCGGGGGGGCACAGATACGCAGTATTTT. It encodes CASSRGGTDTQYF. The chain employs TRBV7-3 and TRBJ2-3, with 7 positions matching TRBD2. The CDR3 runs to 13 residues. Looked up from germline, CDR1 is SGHTA and CDR2 is FQGTGA. The V segment lost 5 bases and the J segment 1 base; nucleotides outside the gene matches: 0.